This TCR beta chain was captured by sequencing in a study of blood T cells in healthy people across ages. Study-wide points: Significant beta diversity loss was already apparent by age approximately 40, declining roughly linearly. There was a strong correlation between TCR beta diversity and naive T cell percentage.

The authors ran a second PCR of 7 to 11 cycles using a sample-barcoded 5' primer and a J-beta primer mix. TCRdb re-derived calls from the 5' RACE reads in MiXCR, one entry per CDR3 protein. The data contain roughly 800,000 distinct CDR3 sequences, about a quarter of them seen just once; the ten biggest clones take up 3%. The trim removed 7 bases at V and 10 bases at J, leaving 7 bases unmatched. The CDR3 contains 13 residues. Germline V gives CDR1 SGDLS, CDR2 YYNGEE. This clonotype was recorded a few times. Its target is unknown. The same data also contributed to another study, on T cells of mothers and their children. That report adds: In both related and unrelated pairs, TCR recombination output is shaped similarly by thymic selection. Compared with unrelated pairs, related mother-child pairs had slightly higher, non-significant overlap.

V usage is TRBV9 and J usage is TRBJ2-1, with TRBD2 matching 11 bases. Source material: blood. The receptor was derived from a boy aged 5-17 years in good health. The CDR3 DNA is TGTGCCAGCGATCCTAGCGGGGGGCCGGAGCAGTTCTTC. Its translation: CASDPSGGPEQFF.